Listed below are T cell receptor beta chains from one sample, sequenced in a study of shared clonotypes between healthy human individuals. Libraries were prepared by immunoSEQ multiplex PCR; TCRdb keeps only in-frame clonotypes and omits some of them. The sample records hundreds of thousands of clones, around 97% being singletons. The sequencing sample was made of naive CD4+ T cells sorted from blood. The receptors stem from a woman in her 30s in good health. Each CDR3 is given without its conserved first and last residue.

TRBV19 | ASSYAGPEPHTEAF
TRBV10-2 | ASTSVTTSYQETQY
TRBV5-4 | ASKEPANYGYT
TRBV7-9 | ASSLESAGAFGAF
TRBV10-1 | ATRQNTGELF
TRBV7-2 | ASSAQGAAGANVLT
TRBV7-2 | ASSLDPAVTYGYT
TRBV4-2 | ASSLSLGEGPPYNEQF
TRBV4-1 | ASSQVRKTGETQY
TRBV27 | ASSPPPTSGRPSSYNEQF
TRBV6-6 | ASSYSGRSNSGYT
TRBV7-2 | ASSLVGGPGELF
TRBV30 | AWSVGLAGAEQY
TRBV28 | ASSLLGLVRENTEAF
TRBV5-1 | ASSAGSPAGEQY
TRBV28 | ASSSGQGADEQY
TRBV11-2 | ASSLVAGGNQPQH
TRBV9 | ASSVVGFADSYNEQF
TRBV5-5 | ASSFTGVPGYT
TRBV18 | ASSPQGGDQPQH
TRBV19 | ASIRTGLDQPQH
TRBV4-1 | ASSQTASNEKLF
TRBV6-1 | ASSDGQGNYGYT
TRBV5-8 | ASSFGGSVGYT
TRBV27 | ASSWDRYTSQY
TRBV15 | ATSSGLTGELF
TRBV5-1 | ASSPLLGEAEAF
TRBV5-1 | ASSLGGLAGGRTDTQY
TRBV9 | ASSIAGGGYEQY
TRBV28 | ASSLLGEGGYT
TRBV6-5 | ASSGTSREQY
TRBV28 | ASSAGSESTDTQY
TRBV7-9 | ASSLVGVGEAF
TRBV5-1 | ASSLASGGYNEQF
TRBV9 | ASSLRPERKSPSYNEQF
TRBV5-1 | ASSLNPDTEAF
TRBV5-6 | ASSLEGQWAEAF
TRBV18 | ASSPPGLGLYEQF